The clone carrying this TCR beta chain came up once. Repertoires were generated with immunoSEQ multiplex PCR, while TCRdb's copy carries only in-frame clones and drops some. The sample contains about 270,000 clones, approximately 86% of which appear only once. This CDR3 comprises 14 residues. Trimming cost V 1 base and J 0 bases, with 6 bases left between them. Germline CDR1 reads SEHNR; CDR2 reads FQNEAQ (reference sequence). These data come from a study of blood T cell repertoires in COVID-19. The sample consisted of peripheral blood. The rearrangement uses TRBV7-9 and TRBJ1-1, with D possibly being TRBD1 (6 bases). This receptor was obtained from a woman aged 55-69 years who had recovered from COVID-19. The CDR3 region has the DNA TGTGCCAGCAGCTTAGGACAGGTGAACACTGAAGCTTTCTTT. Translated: CASSLGQVNTEAFF.